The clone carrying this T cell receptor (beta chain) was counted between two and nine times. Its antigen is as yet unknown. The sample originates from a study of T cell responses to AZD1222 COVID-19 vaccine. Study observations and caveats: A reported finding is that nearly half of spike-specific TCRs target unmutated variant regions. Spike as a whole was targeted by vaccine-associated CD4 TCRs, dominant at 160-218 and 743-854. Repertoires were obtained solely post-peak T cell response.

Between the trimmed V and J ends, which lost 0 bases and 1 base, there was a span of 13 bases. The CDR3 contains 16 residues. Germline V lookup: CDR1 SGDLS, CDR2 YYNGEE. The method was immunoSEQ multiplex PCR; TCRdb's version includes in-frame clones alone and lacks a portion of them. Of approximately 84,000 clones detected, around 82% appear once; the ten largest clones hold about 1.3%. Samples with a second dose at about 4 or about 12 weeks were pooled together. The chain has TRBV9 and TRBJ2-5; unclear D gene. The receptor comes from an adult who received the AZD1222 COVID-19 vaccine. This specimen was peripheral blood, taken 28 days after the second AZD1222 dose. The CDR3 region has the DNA TGTGCCAGCAGCGTAGAAGGGCAGCCTCCCCAAGAGACCCAGTACTTC. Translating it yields CASSVEGQPPQETQYF. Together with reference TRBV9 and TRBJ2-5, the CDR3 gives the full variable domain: DSGVTQTPKHLITATGQRVTLRCSPRSGDLSVYWYQQSLDQGLQFLIQYYNGEERAKGNILERFSAQQFPDLHSELNLSSLELGDSALYFCASSVEGQPPQETQYFGPGTRLLVL.